This T cell receptor (beta chain) originates from a study of T cell responses to AZD1222 COVID-19 vaccine. Sequenced by immunoSEQ multiplex PCR; TCRdb stores in-frame clones only, minus some. The table shows under 200,000 clones, with about 94% occurring only once. The CDR3 sequence is 13 residues long. In germline, CDR1 is MDHEN, CDR2 SYDVKM. V dropped 11 bases and J dropped 2; count of bases not matched to a gene: 9. This material consisted of peripheral blood, taken on day 0 of AZD1222 vaccination. The source is an adult in good health. This chain uses TRBV28 with TRBJ2-7; 7 bases are shared with TRBD1. Here the CDR3 reads CAGRDSNTYEQYF. The DNA of the CDR3 is TGTGCCGGACGGGACAGTAACACCTACGAGCAGTACTTC.